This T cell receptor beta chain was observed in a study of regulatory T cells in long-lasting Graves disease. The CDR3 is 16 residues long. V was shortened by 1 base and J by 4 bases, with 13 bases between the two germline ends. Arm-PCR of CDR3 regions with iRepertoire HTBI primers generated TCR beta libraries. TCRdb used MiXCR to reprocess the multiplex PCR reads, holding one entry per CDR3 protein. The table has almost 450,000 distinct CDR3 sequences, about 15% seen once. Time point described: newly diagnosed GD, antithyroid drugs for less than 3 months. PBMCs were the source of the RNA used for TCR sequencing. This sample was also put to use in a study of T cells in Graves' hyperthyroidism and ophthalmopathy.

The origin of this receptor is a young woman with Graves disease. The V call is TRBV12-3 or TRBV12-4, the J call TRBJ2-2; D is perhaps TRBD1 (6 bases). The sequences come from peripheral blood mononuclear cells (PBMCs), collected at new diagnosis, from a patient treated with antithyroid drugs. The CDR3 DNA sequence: TGTGCCAGCAGTTTAGAAACAGGGTCGGGCACCGGGGAGCTGTTTTTT. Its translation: CASSLETGSGTGELFF.